This T cell receptor beta chain was retrieved from a study of Ad26.COV2.S vaccination and SARS-CoV-2 variants. The repertoire was sequenced with immunoSEQ multiplex PCR; TCRdb's copy has only in-frame clones and lacks some. The sample shows 250,000 or so clones, around 88% of them seen only once. This clone was picked up a small number of times. The treatment is: around 19 received Ad26.COV2.S at low or high dose, single or two shots; about 5 received placebo; per-sample allocation not given. The samples were gathered on day 63 after the first injection of vaccine or placebo. Germline-derived CDR1 and CDR2 are MNHEY and SMNVEV (reference sequence). The CDR3 spans 15 residues. Deletions cut 0 bases from V and 3 bases from J, with 9 bases between.

This receptor was obtained from a person between 18 and 65 years old who received the Ad26.COV2.S COVID-19 vaccine or a placebo. This sample comprised peripheral blood, obtained in a trial of Ad26.COV2.S vaccine versus placebo. This chain links TRBV27 with TRBJ1-3; D gene ambiguous. The CDR3 region is CASSLSGGHGNTIYF. The CDR3 DNA sequence: TGTGCCAGCAGTTTATCGGGAGGGCATGGAAACACCATATATTTT.